A single sample is the source of the 26 T cell receptor beta chains below, sequenced in a study of early T cells in non-severe SARS-CoV-2 infection. TCRdb re-analysed the 5' RACE reads in MiXCR, keeping a single row per CDR3 protein. The table shows 45,000 or so distinct CDR3 sequences, with 5.5% to 6.5% occurring only once. Input material: whole blood. These receptors were obtained from an adult who was a healthcare worker with PCR-confirmed SARS-CoV-2 infection or an uninfected control (not recorded which).

This clonotype was found many times. The rearrangement links TRBV5-1 to TRBJ2-5; maybe TRBD1 (6 bases). V was trimmed by 2 bases and J by 2 bases, leaving 13 bases between them. CDR1 is SGHRS and CDR2 is YFSETQ in the germline V gene. CDR3 size: 15 residues. The DNA of the CDR3 is TGCGCCAGCAGCTTTCAGTTCGGACAGCAAGAGACCCAGTACTTC. Protein: CASSFQFGQQETQYF.

This clonotype was picked up many times. This chain connects TRBV11-2 to TRBJ2-3; 7 bases map to TRBD2. Germline loops: CDR1 SGHAT, CDR2 FQNNGV. The CDR3 has 17 amino acids. With V trimmed by 1 base and J by 6 bases, 13 bases remained unmatched. CDR3 bases: TGTGCCAGCAGCTTAGTTCGCGGGGGAGGCTTGGTGGATACGCAGTATTTT. It is translated as CASSLVRGGGLVDTQYF.

Ten or more counts support this clonotype. This chain joins TRBV28 and TRBJ2-7, with 8 bases that match TRBD2. Germline V lookup: CDR1 MDHEN, CDR2 SYDVKM. This CDR3 has 15 amino acids. The J segment lost 6 bases and the V segment lost 1 base, leaving 8 bases of the junction unmatched. The CDR3 DNA is TGTGCCAGCAGTTTATCTGGGACTAGATACGGCGAGCAGTACTTC. Encoded protein: CASSLSGTRYGEQYF.

The chain is built from TRBV12-3 or TRBV12-4 and TRBJ1-2; no firm D call. Trimming stripped 1 base from V and 7 bases from J, with 7 bases between. There are 12 residues in the CDR3. The CDR3 nucleotides read TGTGCCAGCAGTTTAGGGTTCCCTGGCTACACCTTC. Translating gives CASSLGFPGYTF.

This clonotype was seen ten or more times. At one end, the junction sequence differs from germline, possibly due to a read error. V is TRBV20-1 and J is TRBJ2-3; D unclear. The germline CDR1 and CDR2 sequences are DFQATT and SNEGSKA (reference sequence). The CDR3 is 13 residues long. Written as DNA, the CDR3 is TGCAGTGCGAGAGGAGTTAGCACAGATACGCAGTATTTT. Amino acid sequence: CSARGVSTDTQYF.

This clonotype came up many times. This chain connects TRBV6-4 to TRBJ2-3; D is uncertain. Trimming cost V 2 bases and J 1 base, with 4 bases left between them. The CDR3 loop spans 13 amino acids. In germline, CDR1 is MRHNA, CDR2 SNTAGT. This CDR3 is CASSDRGTDTQYF. In DNA, the CDR3 is TGTGCCAGCAGTGACAGGGGCACAGATACGCAGTATTTT.

This clonotype was observed at least ten times. The V and J genes are TRBV7-2 and TRBJ1-2, with unresolved D. Trimming shortened V by 4 bases and J by 0 bases, and 12 bases separated the two germline ends. The length of the CDR3 is 15 residues. The V gene's germline CDR1 is SGHTA and CDR2 FQGNSA. In nucleotides, the CDR3 is TGTGCCAGCAGCTCCCTTTGGGGATCTAACTATGGCTACACCTTC. This translates into CASSSLWGSNYGYTF.

This clonotype showed up just a few times. V gene TRBV6-1 combines with J gene TRBJ1-2; D gene uncertain. The V and J ends lost 1 base and 4 bases respectively, with 16 bases between them. The CDR3 sequence is 16 residues long. Germline V gives CDR1 MNHNS, CDR2 SASEGT. For the CDR3, the DNA is TGTGCCAGCAGTGAAGTTTACAGTCTGGGCGGCTATGGCTACACCTTC. This codes for CASSEVYSLGGYGYTF.

This clonotype was found a few times. This chain joins TRBV29-1 and TRBJ2-7, with 8 positions matching TRBD1. J was trimmed by 0 bases and V by 4 bases; bases with no gene match: 5. Germline values: CDR1 SQVTM, CDR2 ANQGSEA. This CDR3 has 14 residues. The CDR3 loop is CSVAGQGSSYEQYF. DNA for the CDR3: TGCAGCGTTGCCGGACAGGGTAGCTCCTACGAGCAGTACTTC.

This clonotype was recorded at least ten times. The chain combines TRBV5-1 with TRBJ2-7; 10 bases are shared with TRBD1. Germline trimming cut 4 bases from V and 2 bases from J; bases unmatched to any gene: 15. CDR3 length equals 18 residues. Germline loops: CDR1 SGHRS, CDR2 YFSETQ. This chain's CDR3 is CASSSNPGQGQLPYEQYF. Here the CDR3 DNA reads TGCGCCAGCAGCAGCAACCCGGGACAGGGGCAATTACCCTACGAGCAGTACTTC.

This clonotype occurred a few times. V gene TRBV7-6 combines with J gene TRBJ1-2, with a tentative D call TRBD1 (5 bases). Germline CDR1 and CDR2: SGHVS and FNYEAQ. The V gene lost 0 bases and the J gene lost 3 bases, with 11 bases spanning the gap. CDR3 length: 15 amino acids. The CDR3 region has the DNA TGTGCCAGCAGCTTAGCGGAGGGGTCAGACTATGGCTACACCTTC. Protein product: CASSLAEGSDYGYTF.

The chain has TRBV6-5 and TRBJ2-1; TRBD1 is a possible D gene (7 bases). Trimming shortened V by 6 bases and J by 9 bases, and 21 bases separated the two germline ends. This CDR3 has 15 amino acids. The germline gives CDR1 MNHEY, CDR2 SVGAGI. CDR3 sequence (DNA): TGTGCCAGCAGATCGCGGGGACAGTTCGTTAGTGAGCAGTTCTTC. Its protein product is CASRSRGQFVSEQFF.

The chain has TRBV18 and TRBJ1-4, with a possible D match to TRBD1 (6 bases). Trimming took 6 bases from V and 7 from J, leaving 15 bases between them. Germline CDR1 is KGHSH and CDR2 is LQKENI. The CDR3 extends over 14 amino acids. The CDR3 DNA reads TGTGCCAGCTCCGAGGGACAAGGAGTTGAAAAACTGTTTTTT. Translation: CASSEGQGVEKLFF.

This clonotype has ten or more counts. The V gene is TRBV4-1, the J gene TRBJ1-2, with a possible D match to TRBD1 (6 bases). V lost 4 bases and J 6 bases, leaving 18 bases between the germline ends. This CDR3 contains 15 residues. Per the germline V gene, CDR1 is MGHRA and CDR2 is YSYEKL. Here the CDR3 reads CASSPALGGRHGYTF. The CDR3 coding sequence is TGCGCCAGCAGCCCAGCCTTGGGGGGGCGGCATGGCTACACCTTC.

A word on this clonotype: Since a much larger clone is just one base distant, this may be a read error. This sequence joins TRBV7-9 and TRBJ1-4; TRBD1 matches 7 bases. Germline V gene lookup returns CDR1 SEHNR and CDR2 FQNEAQ (reference sequence). CDR3 size: 15 residues. The CDR3 nucleotides are TGTGCCAGCAGCCAGCGTATGAGGACAGGTGAAAGACTGTTTTTT. Translated: CASSQRMRTGERLFF.

Many counts were recorded for this clonotype. The genes are TRBV6-2 or TRBV6-3 and TRBJ2-3; D perhaps matches TRBD2 (7 bases). Germline CDR1 reads MNHEY; CDR2 reads SVGEGT. The V end lost 7 bases, the J end lost 0 bases, and 11 bases lay between the germline ends. The CDR3 spans 14 residues. CDR3 region: CASKGGASTDTQYF. The CDR3 DNA is TGTGCCAGCAAAGGGGGGGCTAGCACAGATACGCAGTATTTT.

This clonotype was observed a handful of times. This sequence joins TRBV10-3 and TRBJ2-3; TRBD2 is a possible D gene (6 bases). The V end was cut by 0 bases, the J end by 1 base, with 8 bases between. Germline assignment: CDR1 ENHRY and CDR2 SYGVKD. CDR3 size: 15 residues. CDR3 in amino acids: CAISESPSGTDTQYF. CDR3 DNA sequence: TGTGCCATCAGTGAGTCGCCTAGCGGCACAGATACGCAGTATTTT.

The chain is built from TRBV15 and TRBJ2-5; perhaps TRBD2 as D (6 bases). V lost 1 base and J 2 bases, leaving 11 bases between the germline ends. There are 15 residues in the CDR3. Per the germline V gene, CDR1 is LNHNV and CDR2 is YYDKDF (reference sequence). CDR3 loop: CATSRALDYQETQYF. CDR3 coding DNA: TGTGCCACCAGCAGAGCCCTGGACTATCAAGAGACCCAGTACTTC.

This clonotype has ten or more counts. DNA of the CDR3: TGTGCCTGGAGTGTAGGGTCGGGTGGGGCCACCAATGAGCAGTTCTTC. Translation: CAWSVGSGGATNEQFF. This chain connects TRBV30 to TRBJ2-1; D possibly corresponds to TRBD1 (5 bases). Trimming took 0 bases from V and 6 from J, leaving 18 bases between them. Germline CDR1 GTSNPN, CDR2 SVGIG (reference sequence). CDR3 length: 16 residues. The whole variable domain, remainder taken from reference TRBV30 and TRBJ2-1, is SQTIHQWPATLVQPVGSPLSLECTVEGTSNPNLYWYRQAAGRGLQLLFYSVGIGQISSEVPQNLSASRPQDRQFILSSKKLLLSDSGFYLCAWSVGSGGATNEQFFGPGTRLTVL.

This clonotype was observed at least ten times. The chain is built from TRBV28 and TRBJ2-1, with TRBD2 identical over 7 bases. This CDR3 is 15 amino acids long. In germline, CDR1 is MDHEN, CDR2 SYDVKM. V shed 5 bases, J shed 7 bases, and the junction held 11 bases outside the gene matches. The CDR3 reads CASSGDSPGGNEQFF. CDR3 coding DNA: TGTGCCAGCAGTGGAGATAGTCCGGGGGGAAATGAGCAGTTCTTC. Complete variable domain (other parts from reference TRBV28 and TRBJ2-1): DVKVTQSSRYLVKRTGEKVFLECVQDMDHENMFWYRQDPGLGLRLIYFSYDVKMKEKGDIPEGYSVSREKKERFSLILESASTNQTSMYLCASSGDSPGGNEQFFGPGTRLTVL.

This clonotype was found many times. V and J are TRBV12-3 or TRBV12-4 and TRBJ1-5, with D unclear. Trimming took 2 bases from V and 1 from J, leaving 9 bases between them. The CDR3 length is 15 residues. Here the CDR3 DNA reads TGTGCCAGCAGTTTAAGCGGAGGGAGCAATCAGCCCCAGCATTTT. Amino acid sequence: CASSLSGGSNQPQHF.

This clonotype was counted ten times or more. The rearrangement uses TRBV28 and TRBJ1-2; 7 bases fit TRBD1. Germline V gene data show CDR1 as MDHEN and CDR2 as SYDVKM. The CDR3 consists of 15 residues. V dropped 5 bases and J dropped 2; count of bases not matched to a gene: 8. The CDR3 spells CASSPSPGQNYGYTF. CDR3 nucleotide sequence: TGTGCCAGCAGTCCCTCGCCGGGACAGAACTATGGCTACACCTTC.

This clonotype was detected many times. V gene TRBV6-5 combines with J gene TRBJ2-7; TRBD2 might be the D (6 bases). V was pared by 5 bases and J by 4 bases, with 15 bases between. CDR1 and CDR2 (germline): MNHEY, SVGAGI. The CDR3 has 14 amino acids. In nucleotides, the CDR3 is TGTGCCAGCAGTCCCGATTGGGGGGATTACGAGCAGTACTTC. Amino acid sequence: CASSPDWGDYEQYF.

This clonotype was detected only a few times. V gene TRBV4-1 combines with J gene TRBJ1-4; D is uncertain. The V and J ends lost 10 bases and 5 bases respectively, with 23 bases between them. From germline, CDR1 is MGHRA and CDR2 YSYEKL. CDR3 length equals 16 residues. The CDR3 nucleotides read TGCGCCACCTCACTCCTAGCGGGAAGTCTGAATGAAAAACTGTTTTTT. The encoded protein is CATSLLAGSLNEKLFF.

This clonotype was found many times. The V gene is TRBV7-9, the J gene TRBJ2-7; tentative D call: TRBD1 (7 bases). The CDR3 has 14 residues. V shed 5 bases and J shed 3 bases, with 14 bases lying between them. Germline CDR1 is SEHNR and CDR2 is FQNEAQ (reference sequence). The CDR3 coding sequence is TGTGCCAGCAGCCCGGCGGGACAGATCTACGAGCAGTACTTC. Translation gives CASSPAGQIYEQYF.

This clonotype was observed many times. The chain combines TRBV6-2 or TRBV6-3 with TRBJ2-7, with D unclear. The V end lost 2 bases, the J end lost 3 bases, and 14 bases lay between the germline ends. Per the germline V gene, CDR1 is MNHEY and CDR2 is SVGEGT. The CDR3 extends over 15 amino acids. For the CDR3, the DNA is TGTGCCAGCAGTTACGACGGGTCCTTATTCTACGAGCAGTACTTC. Translating gives CASSYDGSLFYEQYF.